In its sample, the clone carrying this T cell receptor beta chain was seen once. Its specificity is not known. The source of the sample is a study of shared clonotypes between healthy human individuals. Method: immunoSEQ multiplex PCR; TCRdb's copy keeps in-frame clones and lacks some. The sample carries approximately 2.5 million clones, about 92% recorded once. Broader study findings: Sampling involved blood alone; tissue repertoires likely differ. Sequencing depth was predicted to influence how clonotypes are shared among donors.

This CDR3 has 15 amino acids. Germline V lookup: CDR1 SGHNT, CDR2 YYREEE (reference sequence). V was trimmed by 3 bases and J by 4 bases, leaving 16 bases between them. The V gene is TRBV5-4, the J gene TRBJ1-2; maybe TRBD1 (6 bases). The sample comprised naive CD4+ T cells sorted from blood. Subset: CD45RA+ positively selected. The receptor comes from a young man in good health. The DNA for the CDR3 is TGTGCCAGCAGCTCTGACGGCCGAGGGGGCTATGGCTACACCTTC. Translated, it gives CASSSDGRGGYGYTF.